Listed here are 24 T cell receptor beta chains from one sample, sequenced in a study of blood T cell repertoires in COVID-19. Assay used: immunoSEQ multiplex PCR; TCRdb lists only in-frame clones, some missing. The table records around 38,000 clones, around 89% of them present only once. The specimen sequenced was peripheral blood. The receptors stem from a human donor in a cohort sampled during active COVID-19.

This clone was observed a single time. The chain carries TRBV7-8 and TRBJ1-2; D is uncertain. V was trimmed by 2 bases and J by 6 bases, leaving 10 bases between them. The CDR3 sequence is 13 residues long. From germline, CDR1 is SGHVS and CDR2 FQNEAQ. CDR3 DNA sequence: TGTGCCAGCAGCTTATCTCGGGGTCATGGCTACACCTTC. Protein product: CASSLSRGHGYTF.

The chain combines TRBV6-1 with TRBJ1-2; D gene unclear. The CDR3 length is 15 residues. Germline loops: CDR1 MNHNS, CDR2 SASEGT. Trimming removed 3 bases from V and 4 bases from J, with 15 bases in between. The CDR3 is CASSDRQAFSYGYTF. CDR3 in DNA: TGTGCCAGCAGTGATAGGCAGGCTTTTTCCTATGGCTACACCTTC.

This sequence joins TRBV6-6 and TRBJ2-7; 13 bases match TRBD2. The CDR3 has 15 residues. The junction had 4 bases not matched to a gene; V was cut back by 5 bases and J by 3 bases. From germline, CDR1 is MNHNY and CDR2 SVGAGI (reference sequence). The CDR3 is CASSRTSGGDYEQYF. In DNA form, the CDR3 reads TGTGCCAGCAGTAGGACTAGCGGGGGCGACTACGAGCAGTACTTC.

This chain links TRBV11-3 with TRBJ2-1; D is perhaps TRBD1 (6 bases). Trimming pared 4 bases from V and 7 bases from J, leaving 11 bases between. The CDR3 runs 13 residues. CDR1 and CDR2 from the germline V gene are SGHNT and YENEEA. The CDR3 loop is CASSSTGWNEQFF. The CDR3 coding sequence is TGTGCCAGCAGCTCCACAGGGTGGAATGAGCAGTTCTTC.

The chain recombines TRBV7-9 with TRBJ1-4, with 10 bases that match TRBD1. Per germline, CDR1 SEHNR and CDR2 FQNEAQ (reference sequence). The junction had 0 bases not matched to a gene; V was cut back by 1 base and J by 7 bases. This CDR3 region has 14 residues. The CDR3 spells CASSLGTGGEKLFF. The CDR3, as DNA: TGTGCCAGCAGCTTAGGGACAGGGGGTGAAAAACTGTTTTTT. Together with reference TRBV7-9 and TRBJ1-4, the CDR3 gives the full variable domain: DTGVSQNPRHKITKRGQNVTFRCDPISEHNRLYWYRQTLGQGPEFLTYFQNEAQLEKSRLLSDRFSAERPKGSFSTLEIQRTEQGDSAMYLCASSLGTGGEKLFFGSGTQLSVL.

The chain joins TRBV5-4 to TRBJ2-3; maybe TRBD1 (6 bases). The V end was cut by 4 bases, the J end by 4 bases, with 19 bases between. Per the germline V gene, CDR1 is SGHNT and CDR2 is YYREEE (reference sequence). The CDR3 has 16 residues. The DNA for the CDR3 is TGTGCCAGCAGCGCCGGTCACCAGGGGTTAGCAGATACGCAGTATTTT. Protein sequence: CASSAGHQGLADTQYF.

This clone was recorded only once. The chain combines TRBV29-1 with TRBJ1-1; 9 bases fit TRBD1. V shed 7 bases and J 1 base; nucleotides not matched to a gene: 4. The germline gives CDR1 SQVTM, CDR2 ANQGSEA. The CDR3 is 13 residues long. The CDR3 region has the DNA TGCAGCGCCTCGACAGGGGGGAACACTGAAGCTTTCTTT. It codes for CSASTGGNTEAFF.

This clone has only a few counts. The chain has TRBV6-5 and TRBJ1-5, with D tentatively TRBD1 (5 bases). Germline V gives CDR1 MNHEY, CDR2 SVGAGI. Trimming shortened V by 8 bases and J by 5 bases, and 16 bases separated the two germline ends. This CDR3 spans 14 amino acids. DNA of the CDR3: TGTGCCAGCGTAAAACAAGCAGGGTATCAGCCCCAGCATTTT. This codes for CASVKQAGYQPQHF.

The chain employs TRBV6-2 or TRBV6-3 and TRBJ2-1; 12 nucleotides align to TRBD2. Per the germline V gene, CDR1 is MNHEY and CDR2 is SVGEGT. J lost 4 bases, V lost 4 bases, and 2 bases had no gene match. The CDR3 is 15 residues long. For the CDR3, the DNA is TGTGCCAGCAGTTTACTAGCGGGGGGTTACAATGAGCAGTTCTTC. Translating it yields CASSLLAGGYNEQFF.

The chain uses TRBV5-1 and TRBJ1-1; D may be TRBD1 (6 bases). CDR1 and CDR2 from the germline V gene are SGHRS and YFSETQ. The CDR3 runs to 14 residues. The V and J ends lost 2 bases and 4 bases respectively, with 12 bases between them. The CDR3: CASSFTQGTTEAFF. In nucleotides, the CDR3 is TGCGCCAGCAGCTTTACCCAGGGGACCACTGAAGCTTTCTTT.

The rearrangement joins TRBV30 to TRBJ2-1; TRBD1 matches 7 bases. The trim removed 3 bases at V and 7 bases at J, leaving 3 bases unmatched. Per germline, CDR1 GTSNPN and CDR2 SVGIG (reference sequence). This CDR3 has 12 residues. CDR3 residues: CAWREQGNEQFF. DNA of the CDR3: TGTGCCTGGAGGGAACAGGGGAATGAGCAGTTCTTC.

J is TRBJ1-4 and V is TRBV27; a possible D gene is TRBD1 (5 bases). Trimming pared 2 bases from V and 0 bases from J, leaving 7 bases between. In germline, CDR1 is MNHEY, CDR2 SMNVEV (reference sequence). The CDR3 covers 15 residues. The CDR3 here is CASSLGHATNEKLFF. The CDR3 nucleotides are TGTGCCAGCAGTTTAGGACACGCAACTAATGAAAAACTGTTTTTT. Based on the CDR3 plus reference TRBV27 and TRBJ1-4, the full variable domain is EAQVTQNPRYLITVTGKKLTVTCSQNMNHEYMSWYRQDPGLGLRQIYYSMNVEVTDKGDVPEGYKVSRKEKRNFPLILESPSPNQTSLYFCASSLGHATNEKLFFGSGTQLSVL.

This rearrangement joins TRBV19 to TRBJ2-2; perhaps TRBD1 as D (5 bases). The V end lost 9 bases, the J end lost 2 bases, and 16 bases lay between the germline ends. Germline V CDR1 and CDR2: LNHDA, SQIVND (reference sequence). The CDR3 has 15 amino acids. CDR3 loop: CASLGEALNTGELFF. For the CDR3, the DNA is TGTGCCAGCCTAGGGGAAGCTTTAAACACCGGGGAGCTGTTTTTT.

The rearrangement joins TRBV10-3 to TRBJ2-2; unclear D gene. V was shortened by 3 bases and J by 3 bases, with 14 bases between the two germline ends. In germline, CDR1 is ENHRY, CDR2 SYGVKD. CDR3 size: 16 residues. The CDR3 sequence: CAISEGGSGHTGELFF. CDR3 in DNA: TGTGCCATCAGTGAAGGTGGGTCGGGTCACACCGGGGAGCTGTTTTTT.

V is TRBV18 and J is TRBJ2-1, with unresolved D. CDR3 length: 16 amino acids. Trimming pared 2 bases from V and 5 bases from J, leaving 16 bases between. Germline-derived CDR1 and CDR2 are KGHSH and LQKENI. The CDR3 is CASSPGPLTLDNEQFF. DNA for the CDR3: TGTGCCAGCTCACCAGGGCCGCTGACGTTAGACAATGAGCAGTTCTTC.

The chain employs TRBV6-5 and TRBJ2-3; D is possibly TRBD2 (5 bases). Trimming removed 7 bases from V and 8 bases from J, with 19 bases in between. Germline CDR1 is MNHEY and CDR2 is SVGAGI. The CDR3 contains 14 residues. The CDR3 loop is CASKAIPGIGTQYF. In DNA, the CDR3 is TGTGCCAGCAAGGCGATCCCGGGAATTGGTACGCAGTATTTT.

The J gene is TRBJ2-5, the V gene TRBV4-2; maybe TRBD2 (6 bases). Trimming took off 2 bases at V and 1 base at J, with 11 bases between the two ends. This CDR3 region has 15 residues. CDR1 is LGHNA and CDR2 is YNFKEQ in the germline V gene. CDR3 sequence reads: CASSQPRGTQETQYF. CDR3 in DNA: TGTGCCAGCAGCCAACCACGGGGGACCCAAGAGACCCAGTACTTC.

This chain joins TRBV5-6 and TRBJ1-1; the D is unclear. Between the trimmed V and J ends, which lost 4 bases and 5 bases, there was a span of 15 bases. This CDR3 spans 14 amino acids. Germline V lookup: CDR1 SGHDT, CDR2 YYEEEE. This CDR3 reads CASSPAGSLTEAFF. The CDR3 DNA reads as TGTGCCAGCAGCCCTGCCGGTTCGTTGACTGAAGCTTTCTTT. The whole variable domain, remainder taken from reference TRBV5-6 and TRBJ1-1, is DAGVTQSPTHLIKTRGQQVTLRCSPKSGHDTVSWYQQALGQGPQFIFQYYEEEERQRGNFPDRFSGHQFPNYSSELNVNALLLGDSALYLCASSPAGSLTEAFFGQGTRLTVV.

The J gene is TRBJ1-1, the V gene TRBV4-1; D is possibly TRBD1 (5 bases). The V end lost 0 bases, the J end lost 5 bases, and 16 bases lay between the germline ends. The CDR3 covers 16 residues. Germline lookup yields CDR1 MGHRA and CDR2 YSYEKL. The CDR3 DNA reads TGCGCCAGCAGCCAAGATCCTTTCCAGGGTTCAACTGAAGCTTTCTTT. Its protein is CASSQDPFQGSTEAFF.

V usage is TRBV4-2 and J usage is TRBJ2-4, with TRBD2 matching over 11 bases. V trimming: 3 bases; J trimming: 6 bases; junction bases outside the gene matches: 4. The CDR3 length is 15 residues. Germline V CDR1 and CDR2: LGHNA, YNFKEQ. Here the CDR3 reads CASSQTLAGGNIQYF. DNA of the CDR3: TGTGCCAGCAGCCAGACTCTAGCGGGGGGAAACATTCAGTACTTC.

The chain combines TRBV7-9 with TRBJ2-1; 13 nucleotides line up with TRBD2. This CDR3 region has 14 residues. Germline assignment: CDR1 SEHNR and CDR2 FQNEAQ (reference sequence). Trimming at V came to 3 bases and at J to 9 bases, leaving 2 bases not matched to a gene. CDR3 DNA: TGTGCCAGCAGCTTCGGACTAGCGGGAGTTGAGCAGTTCTTC. Its protein product is CASSFGLAGVEQFF.

This chain uses TRBV14 with TRBJ2-1; 12 nucleotides align to TRBD2. The CDR3 runs to 16 residues. V trimming: 4 bases; J trimming: 6 bases; junction bases outside the gene matches: 7. Germline V CDR1 and CDR2: SGHDN, FVKESK. CDR3 in amino acids: CASSPLLAGGINEQFF. The CDR3, as DNA: TGTGCCAGCAGCCCCCTCCTAGCGGGAGGGATCAATGAGCAGTTCTTC.

The V call is TRBV10-3, the J call TRBJ2-5; D gene unclear. The CDR3 runs 9 residues. CDR1 is ENHRY, CDR2 SYGVKD, per germline. V was pared by 11 bases and J by 4 bases, with 5 bases between. This CDR3 reads CAPRETQYF. CDR3 in DNA: TGTGCCCCGCGAGAGACCCAGTACTTC.

The CDR3 is CASTQRGSSNQPQHF. For the CDR3, the DNA is TGCGCCAGCACCCAAAGGGGCAGTAGCAATCAGCCCCAGCATTTT. V and J are TRBV10-1 and TRBJ1-5; TRBD1 might be the D (5 bases). CDR1 WNHNN and CDR2 SYGVQD come from the germline V gene (reference sequence). CDR3 length equals 15 residues. V was trimmed by 7 bases and J by 0 bases, leaving 13 bases between them.